This record looks at one TCR beta chain sequence and its context. The antigen remains undetermined. Preparation of the TCRbeta library used unique molecular identifiers. From the PCR reads, TCRdb called clonotypes with MiXCR, one entry per CDR3 protein. The repertoire consists of 450,000 to 550,000 distinct CDR3 sequences, with 11% occurring once and the leading ten covering less than 15%. The record originates from a study of T-cell reconstitution after alpha-beta-depleted transplantation in children. Whole-study findings and limits: Newly produced T cells mostly accounted for T-cell counts and diversity one year post-transplant.

Germline CDR1 DFQATT, CDR2 SNEGSKA (reference sequence). The ends were cut back, 0 bases at V and 5 bases at J, with 11 bases in the middle. The CDR3 has 15 residues. The specimen was PBMCs, mostly from graft donor cells, collected 180 days after TCRalphabeta/CD19-depleted stem cell transplant. The TCR comes from a female patient between 2 and 15 years old who had a stem cell transplant for aplastic anemia, so the T cells may come from the graft donor. The chain joins TRBV20-1 to TRBJ1-6; D may be TRBD1 (5 bases). The CDR3 nucleotides read TGCAGTGCTAGAGATGGGGCGGGACATAATTCACCCCTCCACTTT. It specifies CSARDGAGHNSPLHF.